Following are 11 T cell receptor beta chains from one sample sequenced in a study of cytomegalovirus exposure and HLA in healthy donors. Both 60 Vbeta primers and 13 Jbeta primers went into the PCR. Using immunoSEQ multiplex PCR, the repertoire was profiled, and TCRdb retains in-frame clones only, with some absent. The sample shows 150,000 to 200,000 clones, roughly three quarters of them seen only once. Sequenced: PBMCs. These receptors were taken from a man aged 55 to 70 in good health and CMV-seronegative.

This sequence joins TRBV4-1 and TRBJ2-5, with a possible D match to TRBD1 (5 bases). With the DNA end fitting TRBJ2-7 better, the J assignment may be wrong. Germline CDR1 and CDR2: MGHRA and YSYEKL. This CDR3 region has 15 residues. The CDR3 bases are TGCGCCAGCAGCCAAGGGCAGACAGTCTCCTACGAGCAGTACTTC. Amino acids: CASSQGQTVSYEQYF.

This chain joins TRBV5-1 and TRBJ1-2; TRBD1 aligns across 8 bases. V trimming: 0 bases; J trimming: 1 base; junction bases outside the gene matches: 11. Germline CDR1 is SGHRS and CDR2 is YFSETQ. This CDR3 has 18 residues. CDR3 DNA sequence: TGCGCCAGCAGCTTGGAACACACCGGGACAGGTTTTAACTATGGCTACACCTTC. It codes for CASSLEHTGTGFNYGYTF.

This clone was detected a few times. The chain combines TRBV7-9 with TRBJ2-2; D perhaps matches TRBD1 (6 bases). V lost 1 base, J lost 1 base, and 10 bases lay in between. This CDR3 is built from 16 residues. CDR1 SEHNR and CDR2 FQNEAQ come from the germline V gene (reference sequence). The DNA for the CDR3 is TGTGCCAGCAGCTTAGTCAGCAGGGGGAACACCGGGGAGCTGTTTTTT. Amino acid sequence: CASSLVSRGNTGELFF.

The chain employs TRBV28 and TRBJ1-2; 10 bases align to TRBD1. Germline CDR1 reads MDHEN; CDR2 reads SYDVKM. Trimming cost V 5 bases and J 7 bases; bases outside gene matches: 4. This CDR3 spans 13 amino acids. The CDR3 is CASSHGQGGGYTF. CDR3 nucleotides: TGTGCCAGCAGTCATGGACAGGGGGGTGGCTACACCTTC.

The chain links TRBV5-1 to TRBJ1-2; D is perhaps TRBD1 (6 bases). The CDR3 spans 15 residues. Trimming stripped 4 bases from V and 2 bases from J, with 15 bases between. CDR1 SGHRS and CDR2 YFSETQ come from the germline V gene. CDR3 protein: CASSSGQLVNYGYTF. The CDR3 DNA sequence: TGCGCCAGCAGCAGTGGACAGCTCGTCAACTATGGCTACACCTTC.

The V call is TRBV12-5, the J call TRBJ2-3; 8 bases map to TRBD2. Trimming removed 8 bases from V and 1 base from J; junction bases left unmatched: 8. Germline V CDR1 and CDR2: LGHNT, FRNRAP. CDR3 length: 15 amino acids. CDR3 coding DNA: TGTGCTAGTCGAAGGGATAGCGGGGGCACAGATACGCAGTATTTT. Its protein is CASRRDSGGTDTQYF.

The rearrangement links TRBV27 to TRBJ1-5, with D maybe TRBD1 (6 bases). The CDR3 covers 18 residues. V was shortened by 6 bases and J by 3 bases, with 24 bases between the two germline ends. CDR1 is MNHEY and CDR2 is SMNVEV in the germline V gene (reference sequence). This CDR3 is CASSPTGGAGLLNQPQHF. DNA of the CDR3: TGTGCCAGCAGCCCCACCGGGGGGGCGGGGTTGCTCAATCAGCCCCAGCATTTT.

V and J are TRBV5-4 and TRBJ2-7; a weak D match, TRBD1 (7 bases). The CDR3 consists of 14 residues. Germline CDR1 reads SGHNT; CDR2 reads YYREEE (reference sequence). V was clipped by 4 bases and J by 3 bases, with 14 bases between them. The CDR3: CASSPGGGGYEQYF. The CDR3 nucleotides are TGTGCCAGCAGCCCCGGAGGGGGCGGCTACGAGCAGTACTTC. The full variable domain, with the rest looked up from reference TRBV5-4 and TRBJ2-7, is ETGVTQSPTHLIKTRGQQVTLRCSSQSGHNTVSWYQQALGQGPQFIFQYYREEENGRGNFPPRFSGLQFPNYSSELNVNALELDDSALYLCASSPGGGGYEQYFGPGTRLTVT.

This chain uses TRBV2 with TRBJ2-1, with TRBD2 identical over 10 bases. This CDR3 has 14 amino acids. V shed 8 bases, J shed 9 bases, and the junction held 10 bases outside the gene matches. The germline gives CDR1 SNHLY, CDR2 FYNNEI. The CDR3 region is CASLGLADAGEQFF. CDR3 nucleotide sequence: TGTGCCAGCCTAGGACTAGCGGATGCGGGTGAGCAGTTCTTC.

CDR3 sequence reads: CASSKGQLYEQYF. DNA of the CDR3: TGTGCCAGTAGTAAGGGGCAACTCTACGAGCAGTACTTC. The rearrangement links TRBV19 to TRBJ2-7, with D perhaps TRBD1 (5 bases). The V gene's germline CDR1 is LNHDA and CDR2 SQIVND (reference sequence). There are 13 residues in the CDR3. V shed 4 bases and J shed 3 bases, with 10 bases lying between them.

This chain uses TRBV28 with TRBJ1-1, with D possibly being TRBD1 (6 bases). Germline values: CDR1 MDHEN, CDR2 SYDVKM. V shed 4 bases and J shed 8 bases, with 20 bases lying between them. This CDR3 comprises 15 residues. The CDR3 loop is CASSWGGATELEAFF. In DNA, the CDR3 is TGTGCCAGCAGTTGGGGGGGGGCCACCGAACTCGAAGCTTTCTTT.